This section outlines one TCR beta chain sequence together with its context. V trimming: 1 base; J trimming: 1 base; junction bases outside the gene matches: 0. CDR1 is MNHNS and CDR2 is SASEGT in the germline V gene. CDR3 length equals 16 residues. The data are from a study of blood T cell repertoires in COVID-19. Study background: Samples taken during acute and convalescent COVID-19 were collected in the United States, Italy and Spain. Nucleic acid was either cDNA or gDNA, and it came from T cells, B-cell-depleted T cells, or PBMCs.

Authors' data handling: Amplifying reference gene primers gave estimates of nucleated cell counts. Repertoires were generated with immunoSEQ multiplex PCR, while TCRdb's copy carries only in-frame clones and drops some. From that table come the V and J calls and clone size; the DNA was used to work out D and trimming. The sample consists of over 200,000 clones, around nine tenths of them appearing once. The receptor was isolated from a woman aged 55 to 70 with acute or convalescent COVID-19. J is TRBJ2-3 and V is TRBV6-1; 12 nucleotides line up with TRBD2. Sequencing used peripheral blood. Here the CDR3 reads CASSEGLAGGTDTQYF. The CDR3 bases are TGTGCCAGCAGTGAAGGACTAGCGGGGGGCACAGATACGCAGTATTTT.